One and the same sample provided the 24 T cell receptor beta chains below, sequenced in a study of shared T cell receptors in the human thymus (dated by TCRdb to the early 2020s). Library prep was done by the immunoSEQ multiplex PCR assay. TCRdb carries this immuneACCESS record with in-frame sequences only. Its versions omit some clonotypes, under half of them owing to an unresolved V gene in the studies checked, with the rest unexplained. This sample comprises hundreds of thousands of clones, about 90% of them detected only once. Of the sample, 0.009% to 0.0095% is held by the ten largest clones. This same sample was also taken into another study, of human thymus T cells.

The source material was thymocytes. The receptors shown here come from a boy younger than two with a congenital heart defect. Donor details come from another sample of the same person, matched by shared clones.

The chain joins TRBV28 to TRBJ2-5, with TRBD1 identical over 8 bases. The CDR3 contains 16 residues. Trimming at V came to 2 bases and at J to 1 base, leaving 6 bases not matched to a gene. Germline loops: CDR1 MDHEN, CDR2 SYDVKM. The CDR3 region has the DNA TGTGCCAGCAGTTTACGGGACAGGCGCGCCCAAGAGACCCAGTACTTC. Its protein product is CASSLRDRRAQETQYF.

The CDR3 protein is CASSETGPDYGYTF. The CDR3 DNA sequence: TGTGCCAGCAGTGAGACAGGGCCAGACTATGGCTACACCTTC. The chain couples TRBV6-5 to TRBJ1-2; 7 nucleotides line up with TRBD1. Germline V lookup: CDR1 MNHEY, CDR2 SVGAGI. The J segment lost 3 bases and the V segment lost 5 bases, leaving 6 bases of the junction unmatched. There are 14 residues in the CDR3.

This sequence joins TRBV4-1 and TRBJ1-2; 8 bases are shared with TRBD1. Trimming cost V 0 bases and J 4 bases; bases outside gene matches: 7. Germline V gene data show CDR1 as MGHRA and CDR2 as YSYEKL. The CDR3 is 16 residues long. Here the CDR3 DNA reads TGCGCCAGCAGCCAAGAGCCCAAGACAGGGGTCTATGGCTACACCTTC. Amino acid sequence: CASSQEPKTGVYGYTF.

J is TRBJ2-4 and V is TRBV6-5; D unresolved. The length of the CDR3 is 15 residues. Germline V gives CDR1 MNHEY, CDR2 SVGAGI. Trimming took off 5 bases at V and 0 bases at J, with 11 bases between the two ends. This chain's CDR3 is CASSPRRLAKNIQYF. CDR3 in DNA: TGTGCCAGCAGTCCCCGCAGACTAGCCAAAAACATTCAGTACTTC.

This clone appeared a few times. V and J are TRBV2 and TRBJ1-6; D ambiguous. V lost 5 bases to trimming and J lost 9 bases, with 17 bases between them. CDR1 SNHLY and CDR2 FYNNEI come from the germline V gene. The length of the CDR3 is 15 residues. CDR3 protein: CASSPEEREGSPLHF. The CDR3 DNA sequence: TGTGCCAGCAGTCCCGAGGAAAGGGAGGGTTCACCCCTCCACTTT.

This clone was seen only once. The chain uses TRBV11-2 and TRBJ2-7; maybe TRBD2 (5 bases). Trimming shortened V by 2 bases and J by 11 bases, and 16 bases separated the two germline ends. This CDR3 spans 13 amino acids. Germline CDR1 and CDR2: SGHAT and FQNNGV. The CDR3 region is CASSLPPGEKEYF. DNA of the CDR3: TGTGCCAGCAGCTTACCCCCCGGGGAAAAGGAGTACTTC.

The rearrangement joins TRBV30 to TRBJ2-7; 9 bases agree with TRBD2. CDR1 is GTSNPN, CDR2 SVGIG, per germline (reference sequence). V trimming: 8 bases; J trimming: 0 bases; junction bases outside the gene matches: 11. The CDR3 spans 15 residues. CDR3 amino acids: CAGNSGGKGSYEQYF. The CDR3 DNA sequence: TGTGCCGGGAATAGCGGGGGAAAAGGCTCCTACGAGCAGTACTTC. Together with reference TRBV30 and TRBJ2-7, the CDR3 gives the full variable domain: SQTIHQWPATLVQPVGSPLSLECTVEGTSNPNLYWYRQAAGRGLQLLFYSVGIGQISSEVPQNLSASRPQDRQFILSSKKLLLSDSGFYLCAGNSGGKGSYEQYFGPGTRLTVT.

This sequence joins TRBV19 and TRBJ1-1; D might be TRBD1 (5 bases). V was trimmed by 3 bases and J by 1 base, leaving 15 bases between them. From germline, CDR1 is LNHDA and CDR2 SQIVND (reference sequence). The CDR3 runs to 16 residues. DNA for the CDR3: TGTGCCAGTAGTATGGCCGTTGGCAGGGCGAACACTGAAGCTTTCTTT. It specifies CASSMAVGRANTEAFF. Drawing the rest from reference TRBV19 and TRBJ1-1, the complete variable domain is DGGITQSPKYLFRKEGQNVTLSCEQNLNHDAMYWYRQDPGQGLRLIYYSQIVNDFQKGDIAEGYSVSREKKESFPLTVTSAQKNPTAFYLCASSMAVGRANTEAFFGQGTRLTVV.

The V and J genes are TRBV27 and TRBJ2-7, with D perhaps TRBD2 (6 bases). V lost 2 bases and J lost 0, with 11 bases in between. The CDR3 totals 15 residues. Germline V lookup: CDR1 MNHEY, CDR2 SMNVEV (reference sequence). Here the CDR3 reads CASSLAGTSSYEQYF. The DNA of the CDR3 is TGTGCCAGCAGTTTAGCGGGAACCTCCTCCTACGAGCAGTACTTC.

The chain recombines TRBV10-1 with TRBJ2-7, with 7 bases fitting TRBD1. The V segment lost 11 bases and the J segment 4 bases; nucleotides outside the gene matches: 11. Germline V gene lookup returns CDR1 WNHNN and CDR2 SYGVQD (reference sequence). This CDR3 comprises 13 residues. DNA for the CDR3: TGCGCCCCCCTGGGCAGGGGGTGGTACGAGCAGTACTTC. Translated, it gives CAPLGRGWYEQYF.

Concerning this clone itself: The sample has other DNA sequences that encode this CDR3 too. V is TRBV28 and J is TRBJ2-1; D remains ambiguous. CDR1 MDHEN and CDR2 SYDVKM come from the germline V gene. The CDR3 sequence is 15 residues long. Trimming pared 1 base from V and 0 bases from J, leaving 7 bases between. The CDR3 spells CASSLSGSSYNEQFF. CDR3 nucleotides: TGTGCCAGCAGTTTATCCGGTAGCTCCTACAATGAGCAGTTCTTC.

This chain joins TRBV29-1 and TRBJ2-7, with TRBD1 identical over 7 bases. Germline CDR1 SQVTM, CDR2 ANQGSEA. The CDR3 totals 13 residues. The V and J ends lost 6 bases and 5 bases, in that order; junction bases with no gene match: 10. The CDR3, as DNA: TGCAGCGTACGGAGACAGGGTACCCACGAGCAGTACTTC. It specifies CSVRRQGTHEQYF.

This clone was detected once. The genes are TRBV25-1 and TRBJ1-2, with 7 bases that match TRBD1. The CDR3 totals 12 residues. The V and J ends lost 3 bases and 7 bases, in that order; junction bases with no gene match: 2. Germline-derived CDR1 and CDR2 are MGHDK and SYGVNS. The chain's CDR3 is CASSETGSGYTF. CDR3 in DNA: TGTGCCAGCAGTGAGACAGGGAGTGGCTACACCTTC.

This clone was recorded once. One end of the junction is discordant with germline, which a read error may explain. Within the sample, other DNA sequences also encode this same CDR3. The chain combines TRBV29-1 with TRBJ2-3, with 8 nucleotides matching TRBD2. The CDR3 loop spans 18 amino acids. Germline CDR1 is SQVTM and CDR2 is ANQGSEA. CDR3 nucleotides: TGCAGCGTTGAAATAAAAACAATCGGGGGGGATCGCACGGATACGCAGTATTTT. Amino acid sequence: CSVEIKTIGGDRTDTQYF.

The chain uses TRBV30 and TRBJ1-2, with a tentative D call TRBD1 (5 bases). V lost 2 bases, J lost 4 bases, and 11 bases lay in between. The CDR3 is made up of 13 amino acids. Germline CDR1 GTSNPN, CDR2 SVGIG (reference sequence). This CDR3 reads CAWSTVRGYGYTF. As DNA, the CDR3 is TGTGCCTGGAGTACAGTAAGGGGCTATGGCTACACCTTC.

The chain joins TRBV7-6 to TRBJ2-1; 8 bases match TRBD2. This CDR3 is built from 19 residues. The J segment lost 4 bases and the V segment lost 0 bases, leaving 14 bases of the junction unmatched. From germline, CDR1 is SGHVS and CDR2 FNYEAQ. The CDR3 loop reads CASSLAQRGGGSRYNEQFF. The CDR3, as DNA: TGTGCCAGCAGCTTAGCGCAACGGGGGGGAGGATCCAGGTACAATGAGCAGTTCTTC.

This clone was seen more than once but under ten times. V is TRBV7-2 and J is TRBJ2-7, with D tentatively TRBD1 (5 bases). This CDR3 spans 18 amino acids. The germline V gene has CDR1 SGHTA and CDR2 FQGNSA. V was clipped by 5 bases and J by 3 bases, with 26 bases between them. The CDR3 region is CASSPPYDDTGTVYEQYF. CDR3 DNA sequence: TGTGCCAGCAGCCCGCCCTACGATGACACAGGAACGGTCTACGAGCAGTACTTC.

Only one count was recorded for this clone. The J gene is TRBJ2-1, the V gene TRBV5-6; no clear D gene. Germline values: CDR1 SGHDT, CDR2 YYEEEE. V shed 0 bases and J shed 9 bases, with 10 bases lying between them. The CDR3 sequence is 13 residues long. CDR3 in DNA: TGTGCCAGCAGCTTGGGGAGAGGAGCTGAGCAGTTCTTC. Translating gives CASSLGRGAEQFF.

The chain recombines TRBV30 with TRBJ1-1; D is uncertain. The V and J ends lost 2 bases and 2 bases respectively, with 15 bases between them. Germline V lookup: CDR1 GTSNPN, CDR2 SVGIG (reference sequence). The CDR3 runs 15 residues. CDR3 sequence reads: CAWSPKTKHNTEAFF. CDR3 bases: TGTGCCTGGAGTCCAAAAACAAAACACAACACTGAAGCTTTCTTT.

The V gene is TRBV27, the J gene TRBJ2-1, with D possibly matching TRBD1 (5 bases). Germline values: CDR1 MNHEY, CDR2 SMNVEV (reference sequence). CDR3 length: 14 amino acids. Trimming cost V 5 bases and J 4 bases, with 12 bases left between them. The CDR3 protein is CASSRRQTYNEQFF. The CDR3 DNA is TGTGCCAGCAGTCGTAGACAGACTTACAATGAGCAGTTCTTC.

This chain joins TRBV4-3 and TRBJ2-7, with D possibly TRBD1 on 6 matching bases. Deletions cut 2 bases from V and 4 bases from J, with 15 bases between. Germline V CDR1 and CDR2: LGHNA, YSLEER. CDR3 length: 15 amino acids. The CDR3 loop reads CASSQTGTRRYEQYF. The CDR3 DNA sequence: TGCGCCAGCAGCCAAACGGGGACAAGGAGGTACGAGCAGTACTTC.

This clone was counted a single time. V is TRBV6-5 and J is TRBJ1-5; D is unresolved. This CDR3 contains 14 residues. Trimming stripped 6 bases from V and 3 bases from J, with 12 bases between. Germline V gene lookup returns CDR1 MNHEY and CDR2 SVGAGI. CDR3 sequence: CASSPGLDNQPQHF. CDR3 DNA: TGTGCCAGCAGCCCGGGTTTAGACAATCAGCCCCAGCATTTT.

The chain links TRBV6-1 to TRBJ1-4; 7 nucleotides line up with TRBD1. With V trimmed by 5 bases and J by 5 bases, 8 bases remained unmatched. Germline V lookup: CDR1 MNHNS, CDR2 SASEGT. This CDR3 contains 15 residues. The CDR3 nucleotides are TGTGCCAGCAGTTTACCGGGACAGTTCAATGAAAAACTGTTTTTT. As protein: CASSLPGQFNEKLFF.

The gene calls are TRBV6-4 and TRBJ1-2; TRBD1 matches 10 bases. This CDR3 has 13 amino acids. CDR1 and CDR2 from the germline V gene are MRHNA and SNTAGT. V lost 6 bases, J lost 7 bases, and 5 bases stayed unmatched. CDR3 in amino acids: CASRTGGGCGYTF. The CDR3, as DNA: TGTGCCAGCAGGACAGGGGGCGGTTGTGGCTACACCTTC.